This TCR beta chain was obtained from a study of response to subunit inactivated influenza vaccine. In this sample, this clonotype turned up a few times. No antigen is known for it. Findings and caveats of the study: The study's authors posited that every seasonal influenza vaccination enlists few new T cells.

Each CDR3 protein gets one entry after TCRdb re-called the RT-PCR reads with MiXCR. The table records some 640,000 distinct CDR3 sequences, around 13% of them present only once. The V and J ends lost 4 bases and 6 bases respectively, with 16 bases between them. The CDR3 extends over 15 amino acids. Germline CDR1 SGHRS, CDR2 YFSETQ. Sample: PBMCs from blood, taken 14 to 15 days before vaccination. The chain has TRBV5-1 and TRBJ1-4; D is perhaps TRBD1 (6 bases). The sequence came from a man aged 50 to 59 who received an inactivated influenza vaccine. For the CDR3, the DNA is TGCGCCAGCAGCAAAACCGGGACACGAGATGAAAAACTGTTTTTT. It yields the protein CASSKTGTRDEKLFF.